This TCR beta chain was documented in a study of blood T cell repertoires in COVID-19. Overall study: Spain, Italy and the United States supplied samples that represented acute and convalescent COVID-19.

The table came from immunoSEQ multiplex PCR; TCRdb's copy has only in-frame clones and leaves some out. This table holds around 100,000 clones, roughly 80% found once. Germline V CDR1 and CDR2: LGHDT, YNNKEL (reference sequence). The CDR3 is made up of 16 amino acids. J lost 7 bases, V lost 1 base, and 6 bases had no gene match. The J gene is TRBJ2-2, the V gene TRBV3-1 (or the pseudogene TRBV3-2); 10 nucleotides agree with TRBD2. Sequencing input: peripheral blood. The receptor comes from a man in his sixties or seventies with active or convalescent COVID-19. The CDR3, as DNA: TGTGCCAGCAGCCAAGGGGAGCTAGCGGGAGTCGGGGAGCTGTTTTTT. It yields the protein CASSQGELAGVGELFF.